This TCR beta chain emerged from a study of T cells after yellow fever vaccination. About the research overall: Some fractions had low cell numbers, and these were prepared with SMART-Seq v4 Ultra Low Input.

General study points: After the booster, over 95% of CD4 and more than 75% of CD8 primary-response clones were re-detected.

TCRdb analysed the 5' RACE reads with MiXCR anew, one entry per CDR3 protein. The sample lists over 300,000 distinct CDR3 sequences; around 4% were seen once. V shed 3 bases and J shed 1 base, with 9 bases lying between them. There are 14 residues in the CDR3. Germline CDR1 reads SGHTA; CDR2 reads FQGNSA. This clonotype was seen many times. No antigen is known for it. The sample in question was PBMCs, obtained on the day of the yellow fever booster vaccination. The origin of this receptor is a man aged 18 to 29 who received the YFV17D yellow fever vaccine. This sequence joins TRBV7-2 and TRBJ1-1; no clear D. The CDR3: CASSFGGENTEAFF. As DNA, the CDR3 is TGTGCCAGCAGCTTCGGTGGGGAGAACACTGAAGCTTTCTTT.